This TCR beta chain derives from a study of spatial heterogeneity in lung cancer. The germline V and J ends were trimmed by 4 bases and 6 bases, with 19 bases remaining between them. The CDR3 totals 15 residues. On each TCR cDNA molecule, a unique molecular identifier was present. From the 5' RACE reads, TCRdb called clonotypes with MiXCR, one entry per CDR3 protein. The sample has about 6,000 distinct CDR3 sequences, less than 15% seen once. Time point described: sample taken at primary tumor resection. No cells were sorted before sequencing. The whole RNA sequenced was extracted from tumor, nontumor lung or frozen PBMC. This clonotype was detected only a few times. Its antigen remains unknown. A library made for alpha chains picked up this beta chain off target, so its size means little. Whole-study results and caveats: Counts of expanded alpha and beta TCRs within tumors tracked the tumor nonsynonymous mutation count.

This clonotype was sampled from a male donor with early-stage non-small cell lung cancer. The chain has TRBV12-3 or TRBV12-4 and TRBJ2-7; D not resolved. The specimen comprised lung tumor tissue, sampled at surgery. The CDR3 nucleotides read TGTGCCAGCAGTTCAATAGCATCAGCTGGTTCCGAGCAGTACTTC. Its protein is CASSSIASAGSEQYF.